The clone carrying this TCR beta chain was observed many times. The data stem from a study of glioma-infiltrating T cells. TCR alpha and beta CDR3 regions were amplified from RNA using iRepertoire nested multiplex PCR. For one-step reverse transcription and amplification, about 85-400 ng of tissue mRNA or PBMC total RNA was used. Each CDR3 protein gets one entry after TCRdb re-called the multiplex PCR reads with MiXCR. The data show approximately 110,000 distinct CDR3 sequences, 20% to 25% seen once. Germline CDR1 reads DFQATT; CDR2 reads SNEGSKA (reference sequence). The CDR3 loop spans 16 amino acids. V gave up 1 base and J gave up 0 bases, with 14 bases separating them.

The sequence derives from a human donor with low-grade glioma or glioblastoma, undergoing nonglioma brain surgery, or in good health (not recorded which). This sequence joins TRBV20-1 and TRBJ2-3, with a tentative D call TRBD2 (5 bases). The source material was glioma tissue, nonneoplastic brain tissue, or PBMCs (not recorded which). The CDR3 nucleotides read TGCAGTGCTAGAGGTCCCCTCGGGGAGAGCACAGATACGCAGTATTTT. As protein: CSARGPLGESTDTQYF.